Listed below are T cell receptor beta chains from one sample, sequenced in a study of blood T cells in healthy people across ages. TCRdb re-derived calls from the 5' RACE reads in MiXCR, one entry per CDR3 protein. This sample carries about 1.7 million distinct CDR3 sequences, 28% of them seen once, and the ten largest clones take 7% to 9%. Sequenced: blood. These receptors all stem from a woman in her twenties or thirties in good health. CDR3s include the opening cysteine and the closing phenylalanine or tryptophan. D genes are given only for firm matches. Clone sizes are given selectively: once, few, many, or a class where the clone is expanded.

v_call: TRBV29-1
d_call: TRBD2
j_call: TRBJ2-7
clone_size: many
cdr3_aa: CSVELADYEQYF
cdr3_nt: TGCAGCGTTGAACTAGCGGACTACGAGCAGTACTTC

v_call: TRBV12-3/TRBV12-4
d_call: TRBD1
j_call: TRBJ1-2
clone_size: few
cdr3_aa: CASSGTVGYGYTF
cdr3_nt: TGTGCCAGCAGCGGGACAGTCGGTTATGGCTACACCTTC

v_call: TRBV5-1
d_call: TRBD1
j_call: TRBJ2-7
clone_size: NA
cdr3_aa: CASSGGQGTEQYF
cdr3_nt: TGCGCCAGCAGCGGTGGACAGGGGACCGAGCAGTACTTC

v_call: TRBV9
d_call: TRBD2
j_call: TRBJ2-1
clone_size: NA
cdr3_aa: CANSEGTSATYNEQFF
cdr3_nt: TGTGCCAACAGCGAGGGGACTAGCGCCACCTACAATGAGCAGTTCTTC

v_call: TRBV4-3
d_call: NA
j_call: TRBJ2-7
clone_size: NA
cdr3_aa: CASSQDVRASEQYF
cdr3_nt: TGCGCCAGCAGCCAAGATGTCCGGGCATCCGAGCAGTACTTC

v_call: TRBV20-1
d_call: TRBD2
j_call: TRBJ2-1
clone_size: NA
cdr3_aa: CSAGPPGLAGYNEQVF
cdr3_nt: TGCAGTGCTGGCCCTCCGGGACTAGCGGGCTACAATGAGCAGGTCTTC

v_call: TRBV7-6
d_call: NA
j_call: TRBJ2-3
clone_size: many
cdr3_aa: CASSLAPAVLSSTDTQYF
cdr3_nt: TGTGCCAGCAGCTTGGCCCCTGCGGTTTTATCTAGCACAGATACGCAGTATTTT

v_call: TRBV2
d_call: NA
j_call: TRBJ1-6
clone_size: NA
cdr3_aa: CASSEAPGGDAYNSPLHF
cdr3_nt: TGTGCCAGCAGTGAAGCGCCGGGGGGGGACGCCTATAATTCACCCCTCCACTTT

v_call: TRBV5-1
d_call: NA
j_call: TRBJ2-1
clone_size: few
cdr3_aa: CASSLVRGDQIYNEQFF
cdr3_nt: TGCGCCAGCAGCTTGGTCAGGGGCGATCAGATATACAATGAGCAGTTCTTC

v_call: TRBV12-3/TRBV12-4
d_call: NA
j_call: TRBJ2-3
clone_size: few
cdr3_aa: CASSQLDTADTQYF
cdr3_nt: TGTGCCAGCAGTCAACTAGATACCGCAGATACGCAGTATTTT

v_call: TRBV7-2
d_call: NA
j_call: TRBJ2-3
clone_size: NA
cdr3_aa: CASHPGGPPTDTQYF
cdr3_nt: TGTGCCAGCCATCCTGGAGGGCCCCCTACGGATACGCAGTATTTT

v_call: TRBV6-1
d_call: TRBD1
j_call: TRBJ1-5
clone_size: few
cdr3_aa: CASKRGTGGLYSNQPQHF
cdr3_nt: TGTGCCAGCAAGCGCGGTACAGGGGGGCTATATAGCAATCAGCCCCAGCATTTT

v_call: TRBV7-9
d_call: NA
j_call: TRBJ2-7
clone_size: many
cdr3_aa: CASSHGRGTLTYEQYF
cdr3_nt: TGTGCCAGCAGCCACGGGCGAGGGACCCTGACCTACGAGCAGTACTTC

v_call: TRBV12-3/TRBV12-4
d_call: NA
j_call: TRBJ2-5
clone_size: NA
cdr3_aa: CASSRLGRKETQYF
cdr3_nt: TGTGCCAGCAGTCGGCTGGGAAGAAAAGAGACCCAGTACTTC

v_call: TRBV11-2
d_call: TRBD2
j_call: TRBJ2-5
clone_size: few
cdr3_aa: CASSPFSGGTETQYF
cdr3_nt: TGTGCCAGCAGCCCGTTTAGCGGGGGGACAGAGACCCAGTACTTC

v_call: TRBV5-1
d_call: TRBD1
j_call: TRBJ2-1
clone_size: many
cdr3_aa: CASSSTGQGADEQFF
cdr3_nt: TGCGCCAGCAGCTCGACGGGACAGGGGGCCGATGAGCAGTTCTTC

v_call: TRBV6-2/TRBV6-3
d_call: NA
j_call: TRBJ2-3
clone_size: NA
cdr3_aa: CVSSYPDTQYF
cdr3_nt: TGTGTCAGCAGTTACCCGGATACGCAGTATTTT

v_call: TRBV27
d_call: NA
j_call: TRBJ2-4
clone_size: NA
cdr3_aa: CASSLGGVGNIQYF
cdr3_nt: TGTGCCAGCAGTTTGGGGGGCGTTGGAAACATTCAGTACTTC

v_call: TRBV6-2/TRBV6-3
d_call: NA
j_call: TRBJ2-1
clone_size: NA
cdr3_aa: CASSYSGRDPFF
cdr3_nt: TGTGCCAGCAGTTACTCGGGACGGGACCCGTTCTTC

v_call: TRBV5-6
d_call: TRBD1
j_call: TRBJ1-2
clone_size: NA
cdr3_aa: CASSFYTQGVYGYTF
cdr3_nt: TGTGCCAGCAGCTTTTACACCCAGGGGGTTTATGGCTACACCTTC

v_call: TRBV18
d_call: TRBD1
j_call: TRBJ2-5
clone_size: few
cdr3_aa: CASSEPGQGGETQYF
cdr3_nt: TGTGCCAGCTCAGAACCGGGACAGGGTGGAGAGACCCAGTACTTC

v_call: TRBV18
d_call: TRBD2
j_call: TRBJ2-5
clone_size: few
cdr3_aa: CASSPRVAGTQETQYF
cdr3_nt: TGTGCCAGCTCACCGAGGGTAGCGGGGACCCAAGAGACCCAGTACTTC

v_call: TRBV9
d_call: NA
j_call: TRBJ2-6
clone_size: NA
cdr3_aa: CASSPRPPGRAYGARANVLTF
cdr3_nt: TGTGCCAGCAGCCCCCGTCCGCCGGGCAGGGCTTATGGTGCTAGGGCCAACGTCCTGACTTTC

v_call: TRBV7-9
d_call: NA
j_call: TRBJ2-7
clone_size: few
cdr3_aa: CASNPPGPSYEQYF
cdr3_nt: TGTGCCAGCAACCCTCCGGGACCTTCCTACGAGCAGTACTTC

v_call: TRBV9
d_call: NA
j_call: TRBJ1-1
clone_size: NA
cdr3_aa: CASSVWPTDGTEAFF
cdr3_nt: TGTGCCAGCAGCGTATGGCCGACCGATGGGACTGAAGCTTTCTTT

v_call: TRBV7-2
d_call: NA
j_call: TRBJ1-2
clone_size: NA
cdr3_aa: CASSFLMGLRGYTF
cdr3_nt: TGTGCCAGTAGCTTCCTCATGGGATTAAGGGGCTACACCTTC

v_call: TRBV27
d_call: TRBD2
j_call: TRBJ2-5
clone_size: few
cdr3_aa: CASSLGTSRETQYF
cdr3_nt: TGTGCCAGCAGTTTGGGGACTAGCCGGGAGACCCAGTACTTC

v_call: TRBV4-3
d_call: TRBD2
j_call: TRBJ2-1
clone_size: few
cdr3_aa: CASSQEGRGVGNEQFF
cdr3_nt: TGCGCCAGCAGCCAAGAGGGCCGGGGGGTGGGCAATGAGCAGTTCTTC

v_call: TRBV12-3/TRBV12-4
d_call: NA
j_call: TRBJ2-1
clone_size: once
cdr3_aa: CASSLEVMEQFF
cdr3_nt: TGTGCCAGCAGTTTGGAGGTCATGGAGCAGTTCTTC

v_call: TRBV5-1
d_call: NA
j_call: TRBJ2-1
clone_size: NA
cdr3_aa: CASSSEGLTYNEQFF
cdr3_nt: TGCGCCAGCAGCTCGGAGGGGCTAACCTACAATGAGCAGTTCTTC

v_call: TRBV6-5
d_call: NA
j_call: TRBJ1-2
clone_size: NA
cdr3_aa: CASSYDRPSNYGYTF
cdr3_nt: TGTGCCAGCAGTTACGACAGGCCATCTAACTATGGCTACACCTTC

v_call: TRBV2
d_call: NA
j_call: TRBJ2-1
clone_size: NA
cdr3_aa: CASTRNRDGEQFF
cdr3_nt: TGTGCCAGCACTCGGAACAGGGATGGCGAGCAGTTCTTC

v_call: TRBV20-1
d_call: NA
j_call: TRBJ2-3
clone_size: once
cdr3_aa: CSAREVPWSGTSSTDTQYF
cdr3_nt: TGCAGTGCTAGAGAGGTCCCGTGGTCCGGGACTTCTAGCACAGATACGCAGTATTTT

v_call: TRBV7-9
d_call: NA
j_call: TRBJ2-7
clone_size: NA
cdr3_aa: CASNSNGVLGEQYF
cdr3_nt: TGTGCCAGCAACTCCAATGGGGTCCTGGGCGAGCAGTACTTC

v_call: TRBV7-2
d_call: TRBD1
j_call: TRBJ1-4
clone_size: few
cdr3_aa: CASSLVQGAGEKLFF
cdr3_nt: TGTGCCAGCAGCTTAGTGCAGGGGGCAGGGGAAAAACTGTTTTTT

v_call: TRBV6-1
d_call: NA
j_call: TRBJ1-5
clone_size: NA
cdr3_aa: CASTRYDQLQHF
cdr3_nt: TGTGCCAGCACGAGGTACGATCAGCTCCAGCATTTT

v_call: TRBV20-1
d_call: NA
j_call: TRBJ2-3
clone_size: few
cdr3_aa: CSAGGLANTDTQYF
cdr3_nt: TGCAGTGCTGGGGGACTTGCAAACACAGATACGCAGTATTTT

v_call: TRBV30
d_call: TRBD1
j_call: TRBJ1-4
clone_size: NA
cdr3_aa: CAWRAGGKLFF
cdr3_nt: TGTGCCTGGAGGGCAGGGGGGAAACTGTTTTTT

v_call: TRBV5-1
d_call: NA
j_call: TRBJ2-7
clone_size: NA
cdr3_aa: CASSLVTGMYEQYF
cdr3_nt: TGCGCCAGCAGCTTGGTTACAGGGATGTACGAGCAGTACTTC

v_call: TRBV6-1
d_call: NA
j_call: TRBJ1-2
clone_size: NA
cdr3_aa: CAVRRKDGYTF
cdr3_nt: TGTGCCGTCCGCAGGAAAGATGGCTACACCTTC

v_call: TRBV5-6
d_call: NA
j_call: TRBJ2-7
clone_size: few
cdr3_aa: CASSLVGSLSYEQYF
cdr3_nt: TGTGCCAGCAGCTTGGTCGGGAGCCTCTCCTACGAGCAGTACTTC

v_call: TRBV5-5
d_call: NA
j_call: TRBJ2-5
clone_size: many
cdr3_aa: CASSWYRDQETQYF
cdr3_nt: TGTGCCAGCAGCTGGTACAGGGACCAAGAGACCCAGTACTTC

v_call: TRBV7-2
d_call: NA
j_call: TRBJ1-6
clone_size: NA
cdr3_aa: CASSLGGAAYNSPLHF
cdr3_nt: TGTGCCAGCAGCTTAGGGGGGGCGGCTTATAATTCACCCCTCCACTTT

v_call: TRBV29-1
d_call: TRBD2
j_call: TRBJ2-3
clone_size: many
cdr3_aa: CSVDGTSGRTDTQYF
cdr3_nt: TGCAGCGTTGACGGGACTAGCGGGCGCACAGATACGCAGTATTTT

v_call: TRBV7-2
d_call: NA
j_call: TRBJ2-3
clone_size: NA
cdr3_aa: CASSFTGPLDTQYF
cdr3_nt: TGTGCCAGCAGCTTTACAGGTCCACTAGATACGCAGTATTTT

v_call: TRBV28
d_call: NA
j_call: TRBJ2-7
clone_size: few
cdr3_aa: CASSFVRQPGQEYF
cdr3_nt: TGTGCCAGCAGTTTCGTTAGGCAGCCTGGACAAGAGTACTTC

v_call: TRBV7-9
d_call: NA
j_call: TRBJ1-1
clone_size: few
cdr3_aa: CASSLMGREAAFF
cdr3_nt: TGTGCCAGCAGCTTAATGGGCAGGGAGGCTGCTTTCTTT

v_call: TRBV7-7
d_call: NA
j_call: TRBJ2-5
clone_size: NA
cdr3_aa: CASSSSEGGEQYF
cdr3_nt: TGTGCCAGCAGCTCCTCGGAAGGGGGTGAGCAGTACTTC

v_call: TRBV9
d_call: TRBD2
j_call: TRBJ2-3
clone_size: NA
cdr3_aa: CASSGRLAGSTDTQYF
cdr3_nt: TGTGCCAGCAGCGGACGACTAGCGGGATCCACAGATACGCAGTATTTT

v_call: TRBV4-1
d_call: TRBD2
j_call: TRBJ2-3
clone_size: NA
cdr3_aa: CASSQDGLAGGLGGDTQYF
cdr3_nt: TGCGCCAGCAGCCAAGACGGACTAGCGGGGGGGCTCGGAGGAGATACGCAGTATTTT

v_call: TRBV4-3
d_call: NA
j_call: TRBJ1-5
clone_size: few
cdr3_aa: CASSRGPFNQPQHF
cdr3_nt: TGCGCCAGCAGCCGCGGTCCTTTCAATCAGCCCCAGCATTTT

v_call: TRBV7-2
d_call: TRBD1
j_call: TRBJ1-1
clone_size: NA
cdr3_aa: CASSFQGVTEAFF
cdr3_nt: TGTGCCAGCAGCTTTCAGGGGGTCACTGAAGCTTTCTTT

v_call: TRBV5-1
d_call: NA
j_call: TRBJ2-5
clone_size: few
cdr3_aa: CASSLRASALPETQYF
cdr3_nt: TGCGCCAGCAGCTTGCGGGCTAGCGCCCTCCCAGAGACCCAGTACTTC

v_call: TRBV7-2
d_call: TRBD2
j_call: TRBJ2-7
clone_size: many
cdr3_aa: CASSSQGTTNLEQYF
cdr3_nt: TGTGCCAGCAGCAGTCAAGGGACTACCAATTTGGAGCAGTACTTC